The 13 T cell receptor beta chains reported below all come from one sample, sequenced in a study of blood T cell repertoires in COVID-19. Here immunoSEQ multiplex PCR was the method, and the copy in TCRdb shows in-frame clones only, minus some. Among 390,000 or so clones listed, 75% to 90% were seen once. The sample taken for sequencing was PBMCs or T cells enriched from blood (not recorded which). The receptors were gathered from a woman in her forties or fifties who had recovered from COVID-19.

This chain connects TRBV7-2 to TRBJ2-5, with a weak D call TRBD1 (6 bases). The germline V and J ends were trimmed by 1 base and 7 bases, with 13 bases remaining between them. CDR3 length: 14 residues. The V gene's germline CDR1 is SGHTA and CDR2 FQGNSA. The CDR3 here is CASSLVGAARTQYF. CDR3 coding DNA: TGTGCCAGCAGCTTAGTGGGGGCAGCGAGGACCCAGTACTTC.

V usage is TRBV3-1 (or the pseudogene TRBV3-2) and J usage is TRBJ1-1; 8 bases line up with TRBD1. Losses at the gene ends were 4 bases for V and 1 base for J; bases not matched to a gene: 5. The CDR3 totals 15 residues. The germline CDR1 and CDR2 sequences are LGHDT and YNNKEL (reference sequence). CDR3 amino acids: CASSLGQGQNTEAFF. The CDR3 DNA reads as TGTGCCAGCAGCCTCGGACAGGGCCAGAACACTGAAGCTTTCTTT.

The CDR3 region has the DNA TGCAGCGTTGTTTTGGGACTGGCTAAGGGTGAGCAGTTCTTC. Translated, it gives CSVVLGLAKGEQFF. The chain carries TRBV29-1 and TRBJ2-1; a possible D gene is TRBD2 (6 bases). This CDR3 has 14 amino acids. V was cut by 4 bases and J by 9 bases, with 19 bases left in between. Germline V gene lookup returns CDR1 SQVTM and CDR2 ANQGSEA.

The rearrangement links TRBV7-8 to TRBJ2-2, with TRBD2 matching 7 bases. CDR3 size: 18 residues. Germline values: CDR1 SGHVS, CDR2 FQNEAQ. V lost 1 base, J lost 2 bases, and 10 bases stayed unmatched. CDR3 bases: TGTGCCAGCAGCTTAGGGGCTAGCGGAGTTATAAACACCGGGGAGCTGTTTTTT. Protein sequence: CASSLGASGVINTGELFF.

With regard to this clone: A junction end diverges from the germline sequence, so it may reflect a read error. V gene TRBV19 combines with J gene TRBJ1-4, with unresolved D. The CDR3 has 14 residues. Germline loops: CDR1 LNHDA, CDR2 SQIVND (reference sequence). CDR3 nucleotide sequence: TGTGCCAGTCGTATTACGCGGTTTAATGAAAAACTGTTTTTT. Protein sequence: CASRITRFNEKLFF.

CDR3 in amino acids: CASSPRTGFASPLHF. Written as DNA, the CDR3 is TGTGCCAGTAGTCCAAGGACAGGTTTCGCTTCACCCCTCCACTTT. The chain links TRBV19 to TRBJ1-6, with TRBD1 identical over 7 bases. V lost 5 bases, J lost 9 bases, and 10 bases stayed unmatched. This CDR3 is 15 amino acids long. CDR1 and CDR2 from the germline V gene are LNHDA and SQIVND (reference sequence).

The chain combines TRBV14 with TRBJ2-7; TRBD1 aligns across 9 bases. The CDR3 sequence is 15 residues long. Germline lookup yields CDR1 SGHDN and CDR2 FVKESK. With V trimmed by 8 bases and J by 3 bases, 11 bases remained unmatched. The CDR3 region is CASSPRDRVNYEQYF. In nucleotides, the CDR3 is TGTGCCAGCTCCCCCCGGGACAGGGTCAACTACGAGCAGTACTTC.

The CDR3 DNA follows: TGTGCCAGTAGGCGCACAGGGAACGCTGGAAACACCATATATTTT. Translating it yields CASRRTGNAGNTIYF. The rearrangement uses TRBV19 and TRBJ1-3; D is perhaps TRBD1 (6 bases). Looked up from germline, CDR1 is LNHDA and CDR2 is SQIVND (reference sequence). V dropped 6 bases and J dropped 2 bases, with 14 bases sitting between them. The CDR3 has 15 residues.

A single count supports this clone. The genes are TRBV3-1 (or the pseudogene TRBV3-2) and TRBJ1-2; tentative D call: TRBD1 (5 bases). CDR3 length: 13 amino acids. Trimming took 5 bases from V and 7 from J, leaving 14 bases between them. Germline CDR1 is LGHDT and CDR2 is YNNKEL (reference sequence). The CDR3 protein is CASSDPGGGGYTF. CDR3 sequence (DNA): TGTGCCAGCAGCGACCCGGGGGGGGGTGGCTACACCTTC.

CDR3 sequence (DNA): TGTGCCAGCAGCCAATTTCCGACCGGGACACCGGGCGGCTACACCTTC. Translated, it gives CASSQFPTGTPGGYTF. The chain employs TRBV7-2 and TRBJ1-2, with a tentative D call TRBD1 (6 bases). In germline, CDR1 is SGHTA, CDR2 FQGNSA. V was shortened by 5 bases and J by 8 bases, with 24 bases between the two germline ends. This CDR3 contains 16 residues.

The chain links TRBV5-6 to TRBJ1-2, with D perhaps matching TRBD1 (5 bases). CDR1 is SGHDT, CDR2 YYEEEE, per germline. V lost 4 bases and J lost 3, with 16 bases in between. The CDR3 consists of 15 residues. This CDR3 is CASSPLDQGYYGYTF. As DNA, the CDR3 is TGTGCCAGCAGCCCACTTGATCAGGGATACTATGGCTACACCTTC.

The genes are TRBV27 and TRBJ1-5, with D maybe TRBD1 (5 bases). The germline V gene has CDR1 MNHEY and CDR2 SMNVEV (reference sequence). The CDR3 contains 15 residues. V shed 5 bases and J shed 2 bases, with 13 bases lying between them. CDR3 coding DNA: TGTGCCAGCAGTCGGGGGACGTCAGGCAATCAGCCCCAGCATTTT. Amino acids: CASSRGTSGNQPQHF.

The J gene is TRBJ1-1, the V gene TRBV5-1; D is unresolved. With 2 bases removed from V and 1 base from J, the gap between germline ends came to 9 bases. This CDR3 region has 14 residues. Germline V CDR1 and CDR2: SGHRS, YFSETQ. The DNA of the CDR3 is TGCGCCAGCAGCTTTTCGAGTGAGAACACTGAAGCTTTCTTT. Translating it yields CASSFSSENTEAFF.